This passage covers 4 T cell receptor beta chains from one sample sequenced in a study of shared clonotypes between healthy human individuals. Clones were sequenced by immunoSEQ multiplex PCR, and TCRdb holds only the in-frame ones, with some missing. Among about 1.5 million clones listed, around 98% were seen once. Sequenced sample: naive CD4+ T cells sorted from blood. Subset defined: CD45RA+ positively selected. These receptors originate from a young man in good health.

This clone appeared a single time. The chain employs TRBV10-3 and TRBJ2-5, with 13 bases lining up with TRBD2. V lost 6 bases to trimming and J lost 5 bases; unmatched junction nucleotides: 9. This CDR3 is 16 amino acids long. Looked up from germline, CDR1 is ENHRY and CDR2 is SYGVKD. CDR3 in DNA: TGTGCCATCAGATCCGGACTAGCGGGAGTGCTGGAGACCCAGTACTTC. This sequence encodes CAIRSGLAGVLETQYF.

This sequence joins TRBV11-2 and TRBJ2-7, with 8 positions matching TRBD2. CDR1 is SGHAT and CDR2 is FQNNGV in the germline V gene. J gave up 7 bases and V 4 bases, and 9 bases lay outside the gene matches. CDR3 size: 14 residues. CDR3 in DNA: TGTGCCAGCAGCTCAAAAGCGGGAGTAGGAGAGCAGTACTTC. The encoded protein is CASSSKAGVGEQYF.

The chain is built from TRBV5-1 and TRBJ2-7; a possible D gene is TRBD1 (5 bases). Trimming cost V 4 bases and J 5 bases, with 16 bases left between them. CDR1 is SGHRS, CDR2 YFSETQ, per germline. The CDR3 has 14 amino acids. The CDR3 spells CASSPNRQGNEQYF. Written as DNA, the CDR3 is TGCGCCAGCAGCCCTAACCGCCAGGGAAACGAGCAGTACTTC.

The V call is TRBV5-6, the J call TRBJ2-5; tentative D call: TRBD1 (6 bases). The V and J ends lost 0 bases and 5 bases respectively, with 8 bases between them. The CDR3 sequence is 13 residues long. The germline CDR1 and CDR2 sequences are SGHDT and YYEEEE. CDR3 DNA: TGTGCCAGCAGCTTGGACAGGGAGGAGACCCAGTACTTC. Translated, it gives CASSLDREETQYF.